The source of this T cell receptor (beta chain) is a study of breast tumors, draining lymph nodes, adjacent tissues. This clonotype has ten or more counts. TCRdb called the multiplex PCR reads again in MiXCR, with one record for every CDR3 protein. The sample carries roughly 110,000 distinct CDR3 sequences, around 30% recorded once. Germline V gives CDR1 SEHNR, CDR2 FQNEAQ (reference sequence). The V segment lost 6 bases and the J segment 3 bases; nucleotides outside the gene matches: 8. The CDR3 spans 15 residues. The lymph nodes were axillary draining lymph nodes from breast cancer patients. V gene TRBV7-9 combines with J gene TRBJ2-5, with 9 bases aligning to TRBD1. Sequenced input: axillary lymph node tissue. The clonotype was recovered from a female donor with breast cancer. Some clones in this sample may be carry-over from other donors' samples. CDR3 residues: CASRPFTGGEETQYF. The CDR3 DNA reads TGTGCCAGCAGACCATTTACAGGGGGCGAAGAGACCCAGTACTTC.